This TCR beta chain is from a study of blood T cell repertoires in COVID-19. Measured with immunoSEQ multiplex PCR; TCRdb has only the in-frame clones, and not every one. The table lists approximately 160,000 clones, approximately 80% of them singletons. This clone was counted between two and nine times. Other nucleotide sequences from this sample produce the same CDR3. Per the germline V gene, CDR1 is SGHDT and CDR2 is YYEEEE. The CDR3 spans 12 residues. Between the trimmed V and J ends, which lost 4 bases and 4 bases, there was a span of 5 bases. The clonotype was recovered from a woman older than 75 with active or convalescent COVID-19. This chain links TRBV5-6 with TRBJ2-2; D call uncertain. Sample: peripheral blood. The CDR3 coding sequence is TGTGCCAGCAGCCCTTCCACCGGGGAGCTGTTTTTT. Protein product: CASSPSTGELFF.